The next 24 T cell receptor beta chains were all read from a single sample in a study of lymphopenia after photon versus proton radiotherapy. Here immunoSEQ multiplex PCR was the method, and the copy in TCRdb shows in-frame clones only, minus some. The sample contains 25,000 to 35,000 clones, about 90% of which appear only once. Sequencing was performed on peripheral blood, taken from a patient treated with photon-based radiotherapy. These receptors were taken from a woman in her forties or fifties with pancreatic cancer.

This rearrangement joins TRBV9 to TRBJ1-5; 7 bases are shared with TRBD1. Germline assignment: CDR1 SGDLS and CDR2 YYNGEE. CDR3 length: 14 amino acids. With V trimmed by 4 bases and J by 4 bases, 5 bases remained unmatched. CDR3 sequence reads: CASSTRDSNQPQHF. The CDR3 nucleotides read TGTGCCAGCAGCACCCGGGACAGTAATCAGCCCCAGCATTTT.

V is TRBV19 and J is TRBJ2-2, with 11 bases matching TRBD1. Trimming at V came to 6 bases and at J to 6 bases, leaving 6 bases not matched to a gene. Per the germline V gene, CDR1 is LNHDA and CDR2 is SQIVND (reference sequence). CDR3 size: 15 residues. CDR3 bases: TGTGCCAGTAGCCTGGACAGGGGGCGATCCGGGGAGCTGTTTTTT. It is translated as CASSLDRGRSGELFF.

The chain carries TRBV19 and TRBJ2-3, with 8 bases that match TRBD2. The V gene's germline CDR1 is LNHDA and CDR2 SQIVND (reference sequence). CDR3 length: 14 residues. V lost 5 bases, J lost 5 bases, and 6 bases stayed unmatched. The CDR3 DNA follows: TGTGCCAGTAGTCCAGCGGGAGCCTTAGATACGCAGTATTTT. As protein: CASSPAGALDTQYF.

The rearrangement links TRBV4-1 to TRBJ2-1; the match to TRBD2 covers 8 bases. This CDR3 has 15 residues. V shed 5 bases, J shed 9 bases, and the junction held 12 bases outside the gene matches. Germline assignment: CDR1 MGHRA and CDR2 YSYEKL. CDR3 DNA: TGCGCCAGCAGCTATCCGGGACTAGTACGTACTGAGCAGTTCTTC. Translated, it gives CASSYPGLVRTEQFF.

The chain employs TRBV2 and TRBJ2-7, with 11 bases fitting TRBD1. CDR1 is SNHLY and CDR2 is FYNNEI in the germline V gene. The CDR3 has 15 amino acids. The V gene end was trimmed by 7 bases and the J gene end by 9 bases; junction bases not matched to a gene: 14. The CDR3 sequence: CASTEAGRDRGSQYF. The CDR3 bases are TGTGCCAGCACCGAGGCGGGCCGGGACAGGGGGTCGCAGTACTTC. Filled out from reference TRBV2 and TRBJ2-7, the complete variable domain reads EPEVTQTPSHQVTQMGQEVILRCVPISNHLYFYWYRQILGQKVEFLVSFYNNEISEKSEIFDDQFSVERPDGSNFTLKIRSTKLEDSAMYFCASTEAGRDRGSQYFGPGTRLTVT.

This clone has just one count. As DNA, the CDR3 is TGTGCCAGCAGTTTCCTTTCGGGTAACGGACAGCCCCAGCATTTT. Its protein is CASSFLSGNGQPQHF. This sequence joins TRBV28 and TRBJ1-5, with D unresolved. Germline CDR1 reads MDHEN; CDR2 reads SYDVKM. The CDR3 loop spans 15 amino acids. V shed 3 bases and J shed 7 bases, with 16 bases lying between them.

The J gene is TRBJ2-7, the V gene TRBV9; no definite D call. CDR1 is SGDLS and CDR2 is YYNGEE in the germline V gene. The V end lost 0 bases, the J end lost 7 bases, and 17 bases lay between the germline ends. The CDR3 is made up of 15 amino acids. The CDR3 loop reads CASSVEGSPLREQYF. In DNA form, the CDR3 reads TGTGCCAGCAGCGTAGAGGGATCACCCCTGAGGGAGCAGTACTTC.

The chain couples TRBV7-2 to TRBJ2-7, with D tentatively TRBD2 (6 bases). The V end lost 3 bases, the J end lost 5 bases, and 14 bases lay between the germline ends. The germline CDR1 and CDR2 sequences are SGHTA and FQGNSA. The CDR3 spans 14 residues. The CDR3 loop is CASSFLASRDEQYF. DNA for the CDR3: TGTGCCAGCAGCTTTCTAGCGTCGAGAGACGAGCAGTACTTC.

The V gene is TRBV7-9, the J gene TRBJ1-5, with TRBD1 as a possible D gene (6 bases). The CDR3 totals 16 residues. Germline CDR1 SEHNR, CDR2 FQNEAQ (reference sequence). The V end lost 5 bases, the J end lost 2 bases, and 16 bases lay between the germline ends. The DNA for the CDR3 is TGTGCCAGCAGCACCTCAGGGGAAGACGGCAATCAGCCCCAGCATTTT. This sequence encodes CASSTSGEDGNQPQHF.

The rearrangement joins TRBV7-2 to TRBJ2-6; D gene ambiguous. The CDR3 runs to 15 residues. The germline V and J ends were trimmed by 1 base and 0 bases, with 4 bases remaining between them. CDR1 SGHTA and CDR2 FQGNSA come from the germline V gene. The CDR3 reads CASSLEHSGANVLTF. CDR3 nucleotides: TGTGCCAGCAGCTTAGAGCACTCTGGGGCCAACGTCCTGACTTTC. The entire variable domain, with the rest obtained from reference TRBV7-2 and TRBJ2-6, is as follows: GAGVSQSPSNKVTEKGKDVELRCDPISGHTALYWYRQSLGQGLEFLIYFQGNSAPDKSGLPSDRFSAERTGGSVSTLTIQRTQQEDSAVYLCASSLEHSGANVLTFGAGSRLTVL.

The CDR3 is CASSLVKNSNQPQHF. DNA of the CDR3: TGTGCCAGCAGCTTAGTAAAGAATAGCAATCAGCCCCAGCATTTT. The genes are TRBV7-8 and TRBJ1-5; no definite D call. The V end was cut by 1 base, the J end by 0 bases, with 7 bases between. CDR1 and CDR2 from the germline V gene are SGHVS and FQNEAQ. The CDR3 is made up of 15 amino acids.

The V call is TRBV5-1, the J call TRBJ2-3, with D possibly being TRBD1 or TRBD2 (5 bases each). The V gene lost 2 bases and the J gene lost 2 bases, with 9 bases spanning the gap. The V gene's germline CDR1 is SGHRS and CDR2 YFSETQ. CDR3 size: 14 residues. The CDR3 reads CASSLLGATDTQYF. Here the CDR3 DNA reads TGCGCCAGCAGCTTACTAGGGGCCACAGATACGCAGTATTTT. Filled out from reference TRBV5-1 and TRBJ2-3, the complete variable domain reads KAGVTQTPRYLIKTRGQQVTLSCSPISGHRSVSWYQQTPGQGLQFLFEYFSETQRNKGNFPGRFSGRQFSNSRSEMNVSTLELGDSALYLCASSLLGATDTQYFGPGTRLTVL.

V and J are TRBV7-9 and TRBJ2-7; D is unresolved. Trimming cost V 1 base and J 0 bases, with 13 bases left between them. The germline V gene has CDR1 SEHNR and CDR2 FQNEAQ (reference sequence). CDR3 size: 16 residues. CDR3 in amino acids: CASSLGNMAASYEQYF. Here the CDR3 DNA reads TGTGCCAGCAGCTTAGGAAACATGGCTGCCTCCTACGAGCAGTACTTC.

The J gene is TRBJ2-7, the V gene TRBV23-1, with a possible D match to TRBD2 (5 bases). TRBV23-1 is known as an ORF, though its function is uncertain. Trimming left V 2 bases short and J 3 bases short, with 20 bases between. This CDR3 contains 17 residues. The CDR3 loop reads CASSQRAGEIFLYEQYF. The CDR3 nucleotides are TGCGCCAGCAGTCAACGGGCGGGTGAGATTTTCCTCTACGAGCAGTACTTC.

This sequence joins TRBV19 and TRBJ2-1; D remains ambiguous. The V gene lost 2 bases and the J gene lost 3 bases, with 11 bases spanning the gap. Germline loops: CDR1 LNHDA, CDR2 SQIVND (reference sequence). The length of the CDR3 is 15 residues. CDR3 DNA: TGTGCCAGTAGTATAAGTAGGAATAACTACAATGAGCAGTTCTTC. Amino acids: CASSISRNNYNEQFF.

The gene calls are TRBV4-3 and TRBJ2-7; D call uncertain. Trimming shortened V by 0 bases and J by 4 bases, and 13 bases separated the two germline ends. In germline, CDR1 is LGHNA, CDR2 YSLEER. The CDR3 covers 15 residues. The CDR3 sequence: CASSQDKAFNYEQYF. The CDR3 nucleotides read TGCGCCAGCAGCCAAGATAAAGCCTTCAATTACGAGCAGTACTTC.

The gene calls are TRBV29-1 and TRBJ2-1, with 8 bases fitting TRBD2. V was pared by 4 bases and J by 4 bases, with 9 bases of the junction left unmatched. The CDR3 is 15 residues long. Germline CDR1 and CDR2: SQVTM and ANQGSEA. The CDR3 nucleotides are TGCAGCGTTGCGCTAGCGGGTCGGATTTACAATGAGCAGTTCTTC. It yields the protein CSVALAGRIYNEQFF.

This clone was recorded once. This sequence joins TRBV18 and TRBJ2-5; 8 bases map to TRBD2. Trimming took 3 bases from V and 4 from J; bases not matched to a gene: 16. This CDR3 has 18 residues. Germline V gene sequence: CDR1 KGHSH, CDR2 LQKENI. The CDR3 reads CASSPPSRGGLKGETQYF. CDR3 DNA sequence: TGTGCCAGCTCACCCCCGTCCCGGGGGGGCCTCAAAGGAGAGACCCAGTACTTC.

This clone was seen a handful of times. The DNA for the CDR3 is TGTGCCAGCAGTTACAGGGAGCAGTACTTC. It specifies CASSYREQYF. This chain connects TRBV5-8 to TRBJ2-7; a possible D gene is TRBD1 (5 bases). The CDR3 is 10 residues long. Trimming pared 5 bases from V and 7 bases from J, leaving 7 bases between. CDR1 SGHTS and CDR2 YDEGEE come from the germline V gene.

The chain carries TRBV7-9 and TRBJ1-3; a possible D gene is TRBD1 (6 bases). The CDR3 covers 15 residues. Germline-derived CDR1 and CDR2 are SEHNR and FQNEAQ (reference sequence). V lost 5 bases, J lost 8 bases, and 19 bases lay in between. The CDR3 is CASSTEWGPIDTIYF. The CDR3 coding sequence is TGTGCCAGCAGCACAGAGTGGGGGCCAATAGACACCATATATTTT.

The chain joins TRBV5-6 to TRBJ2-1, with D perhaps given as TRBD1 or TRBD2 (5 bases each). The V gene's germline CDR1 is SGHDT and CDR2 YYEEEE. The CDR3 consists of 13 residues. Between the trimmed V and J ends, which lost 0 bases and 9 bases, there was a span of 10 bases. This CDR3 reads CASSLAPGREQFF. The CDR3 nucleotides read TGTGCCAGCAGCTTGGCCCCGGGGCGTGAGCAGTTCTTC. The full variable domain, its missing parts supplied by reference TRBV5-6 and TRBJ2-1, is DAGVTQSPTHLIKTRGQQVTLRCSPKSGHDTVSWYQQALGQGPQFIFQYYEEEERQRGNFPDRFSGHQFPNYSSELNVNALLLGDSALYLCASSLAPGREQFFGPGTRLTVL.

The CDR3 DNA follows: TGTGCCAGCAGCCCTCCCGGGACAGGGAAAGAGACCCAGTACTTC. Its translation: CASSPPGTGKETQYF. V is TRBV7-8 and J is TRBJ2-5, with 9 nucleotides matching TRBD1. The V gene end was trimmed by 5 bases and the J gene end by 3 bases; junction bases not matched to a gene: 7. Germline assignment: CDR1 SGHVS and CDR2 FQNEAQ. CDR3 size: 15 residues.

V and J are TRBV5-1 and TRBJ1-1; D is perhaps TRBD1 (5 bases). This CDR3 spans 13 amino acids. Germline V gene sequence: CDR1 SGHRS, CDR2 YFSETQ. With 2 bases removed from V and 4 bases from J, the gap between germline ends came to 9 bases. The CDR3 DNA reads TGCGCCAGCAGCTTCCAGGGTCCCACTGAAGCTTTCTTT. Protein product: CASSFQGPTEAFF.

The V call is TRBV27, the J call TRBJ2-7; 10 bases align to TRBD2. The junction had 3 bases not matched to a gene; V was cut back by 3 bases and J by 4 bases. The CDR3 has 14 residues. Germline values: CDR1 MNHEY, CDR2 SMNVEV (reference sequence). Written as DNA, the CDR3 is TGTGCCAGCAGTTTGGCTAGCGGGAGTTACGAGCAGTACTTC. Protein: CASSLASGSYEQYF.